This T cell receptor beta chain is drawn from a study of CD8 T cells in Susac syndrome. On the study more broadly: Patients with Susac syndrome were therapy-naive, on corticosteroids, or on intravenous immunoglobulin alone at blood draw.

From blood CD8+ and CD4+ T cells, TCR beta sequences were generated. It was negative isolation that provided the CD8+ and CD4+ T cells, whereas TEMRA cells were enriched by FACS. Random hexamers were used to reverse transcribe the RNA input (roughly 0.5 to 1 ug). MiXCR, run by TCRdb on the immunoSEQ multiplex PCR reads, gives a single entry per CDR3 protein. In the table there are 160,000 or so distinct CDR3 sequences, 90% to 95% of which are singletons. This CDR3 region has 13 residues. Germline V gives CDR1 MNHEY, CDR2 SVGAGI. Trimming took 2 bases from V and 4 from J; bases not matched to a gene: 2.

This TCR was recovered from a human donor with Susac syndrome. Sequencing was performed on CD4+ T cells from PBMCs. The chain has TRBV6-5 and TRBJ2-7; TRBD1 aligns across 7 bases. In DNA, the CDR3 is TGTGCCAGCAGTTACCAGACAGGGTACGAGCAGTACTTC. It specifies CASSYQTGYEQYF.